What follows is one T cell receptor (beta chain) and its context. Its recognized antigen is unknown. Per-base qualities were not stored, and no clone one base away is much larger. In total, over 600 healthy bone marrow donors made up the cohort. Cohort members were all nominally healthy when sampled, although unrecorded immune exposures were likely present. The donor tested CMV seropositive, placing the donor among the approximately 290 seropositive members of the cohort. Each donor provided a peripheral blood sample, and peripheral blood mononuclear cells were used for TCR beta sequencing. The Qiagen DNeasy Blood Extraction Kit was used to extract genomic DNA from the blood cell samples. The library came from the immunoSEQ multiplex PCR assay. For the multiplex PCR, a mixture combining 60 forward primers for TCR Vbeta segments and 13 reverse primers for TCR Jbeta segments was used. A multiplex PCR assay on genomic DNA amplified the CDR3 region of rearranged TCR beta genes. On the Illumina HiSeq System, the amplified TCR beta libraries were sequenced as 87-base-pair reads. Regarding the original processing steps: In a later analysis, tens of millions of unique TCR beta chains were counted across the approximately 620 repertoires, and roughly 9.9 million of these chains were shared by at least two donors. A nearest-neighbor algorithm error-corrected the raw reads and collapsed the reads into unique sequences, merging closely related sequences to remove PCR and sequencing errors. Alignment of CDR3 sequences to IMGT reference sequences was used to assign V, D and J gene segments. For a sequence to be retained, a match of at least six nucleotides was required to both a V gene segment and a J gene segment. A rearrangement was called productive if the CDR3 had no stop codons and remained in frame with V and J, and every other rearrangement was called non-productive. CDR3 was defined according to IMGT convention as the region running from the second conserved V-encoded cysteine to the conserved J-encoded phenylalanine. In an earlier analysis of more than 550 of the donors, sequences lacking an unambiguous match to a single V gene segment were excluded. An earlier analysis of a few hundred of the donors called V segments functional above 56.7% productive rearrangements and segregating when the between-donor standard deviation exceeded 5%. A statistical classification framework was built to diagnose cytomegalovirus status from the catalog of TCR beta chain sequences. A later analysis assigned V and J genes by comparing TCR nucleotide sequences with IMGT/GENE-DB human TR gene sequences. A later analysis assigned CDR3 sequences and most-parsimonious VDJ recombination scenarios with the TCRdist pipeline. A later analysis defined each TCR beta chain by its CDR3 amino acid sequence plus V-gene family, and excluded reads lacking a unique V-gene family. A later analysis removed roughly 590 highly shared, low-generation-probability nucleotide sequences to deal with suspected cross-contamination and a sequencing artifact. A later analysis calculated a clonal expansion index for each public chain from normalized within-repertoire ranks of inferred template counts. A later analysis computed generation probabilities with a VDJ recombination model fitted to out-of-frame rearrangements, and checked the results against IGoR. Hypergeometric tests were used in a later analysis to score TCR-TCR, TCR-HLA and TCR-CMV co-occurrence, with a repertoire-size bias correction applied to the TCR pairs. A later analysis estimated false discovery rates by permuting HLA or CMV assignments 20 times. In a later analysis, co-occurring TCRs were grouped using DBSCAN, with TCRdist sequence similarity added in when clustering inside HLA-allele-positive subsets. Co-occurrence clustering excluded repertoires with fewer than 30,000 or more than 120,000 public chains, plus five with anomalous nucleotide sharing. The clones in this table, taken by TCRdb from immuneACCESS, are in-frame only. Not every clone is retained; where verified, under half of the shortfall comes from an unresolved V gene, and the cause of the rest is unknown. That table furnishes V, J and clone size, whereas the DNA furnished D and trimming. The sample table shows 60,000 to 90,000 clones, and roughly 67% are seen once. The ten most abundant clones make up about 7.4% of the sample.

The data stem from a study of cytomegalovirus exposure and HLA in healthy donors (dated by TCRdb to about 2017). With regard to the full study: An earlier analysis of around 600 of the donors reported 250 to 350 Gb of sequence data and 117 million unique TCR beta sequences from 150 million to 200 million T cells. Typing coverage differed by locus: A, B, C, DRB1 and DQB1 were typed in roughly 629-630 donors, DQA1 in about 560, DPA1 in 600 to 610, and DPB1 in 450 to 480. The study aimed to test whether signatures of past pathogen exposure could be identified by cataloging public T cell receptors. The study combined high-throughput TCR immunosequencing, statistical association of individual TCRs with disease status, and machine learning to predict cytomegalovirus infection status. HLA typing included class I and class II loci at four-digit resolution. In a later analysis, previously published TCR beta repertoires from roughly 710 donors were re-analyzed and high-resolution HLA genotyping was added so that TCR occurrence patterns could be studied. To decide whether each TCR beta V gene segment behaved as functional or pseudogenic, an earlier analysis of over 500 of the donors relied on high-throughput TCR beta sequencing. In the later analysis, no new phenotypic data were used to find candidate immune exposures; instead, reliance was placed on TCR beta sequences and their occurrence across donors. Four to six DR-DQ haplotypes were handled as single units for association and clustering because linkage in the cohort was strong. Approximately 300 gigabases of sequencing data and approximately 84 million unique TCR sequences were included in an early release covering several hundred HLA-typed donors. Donor age, sex, ethnicity and CMV serostatus were compiled together with the repertoire data. The genetic ancestry cluster associated with self-reported Caucasian donors included around 76% of the 300 to 450 genotyped donors. Among 398 genotyped donors of the cohort, an average of approximately 230,000 unique TCR beta nucleotide sequences were sequenced per donor, around 18% of them non-productive. In addition to the first cohort of 666 subjects, a separate validation cohort of 120 different subjects was used. Using immunosequencing, the study profiled T cell repertoires from 640 or so subjects and related those repertoires to cytomegalovirus serostatus. All discovery cohort repertoires had been generated on a single sequencing platform. A later genetic analysis used genome-wide SNP genotypes for about 60% of the 666 donors, treating that subset as a discovery cohort.

On the study overall, not on this receptor specifically: Compared with the approximately 720-donor mean, donors in an Asian-associated ancestry cluster had fewer N-insertions in productive TCRs, according to a later genetic analysis. A later genetic analysis associated a missense DCLRE1C variant with V-gene and J-gene trimming of TCR beta chains, and an independent cohort replicated the association. The 87-base-pair reads could not distinguish some IMGT-functional V segments, including TRBV6-2 and TRBV6-3, so those segments were excluded. In both the original and validation cohorts, the classifier was reported to diagnose cytomegalovirus status with high specificity and sensitivity. Because HLA typing was unavailable for some donors at each locus, only the typed subset was used in association tests. The only immune exposure information available for the cohort was CMV serostatus. In this cohort, only TCR beta chains were sequenced, and detectable features were limited by the absence of alpha or paired-chain data. According to a later analysis, most CMV-associated TCR beta chains appeared to be HLA-restricted, and the HLA associations seemed to be driven largely by CMV exposure. Because counts were too low, some 16 rarely observed V segments, including chromosome 9 orphons, were excluded from the earlier analysis of some 540 of the donors. In an earlier analysis of fewer than 750 of the donors, most TCR beta V segments were observed in productive rearrangements about 87% or about 30% of the time, broadly matching IMGT annotations. Linkage disequilibrium might explain the correlated functional status among segregating V segments, but an unknown experimental factor could not be ruled out. According to a later analysis, TCR association rates differed among HLA loci, with DRB1 alleles showing the most associated TCRs and HLA-C alleles showing the fewest. According to a later analysis, parvovirus B19, influenza, CMV and Epstein-Barr virus appeared linked to several top co-occurrence clusters. In vitro tests confirmed that a few of the cytomegalovirus-associated TCR beta chains recognize cytomegalovirus antigens. At a false discovery rate of 0.05, a later analysis linked some 18,000 TCR beta sequences to specific HLA alleles. A cluster of highly shared sequence variants was judged likely to be a technical artifact of the sequencing pipeline. The authors suggested that the approach could potentially be extended to other disease states and immunological phenotypes. Sequencing depth was assumed to be roughly uniform across donors in the presence/absence analyses, though that assumption may not hold. A further reported finding was that TCR beta sequences accurately predicted the HLA-A and HLA-B alleles for most subjects in the first cohort. Across donors, most TCR sequences were observed very rarely, whereas some public TCRs were present in many individuals. When HLA alleles, especially DR and DQ, strongly co-occurred, attributing TCR associations to individual alleles was difficult. In a later analysis, HLA-associated TCR beta chains showed more clonal expansion and lower generation probabilities than non-associated chains that were equally common. A total of 150 or so TCR beta chains were listed by the study as associated with cytomegalovirus.

Inclusive of the bounding cysteine and phenylalanine, the CDR3 is 16 residues long. The only DNA kept is the CDR3, 48 bases in frame from the first base. V is cut by 4 bases and J by 4 bases, and the space between the germline ends is 19 bases. The germline V gene provides CDR1 SGHVS and CDR2 FQNEAQ. Rearrangement joined TRBV7-8 to TRBJ1-1; possibly the D gene is TRBD1, per 6 matching bases. Sequences were obtained from PBMCs. The sequence was collected from a man in his forties or fifties in good health and CMV-seropositive. The bases read TGTGCCAGCAGCTGGGGACAAAGATTGAGATTCACTGAAGCTTTCTTT. Its protein reads: CASSWGQRLRFTEAFF. With all but the CDR3 taken from the reference TRBV7-8 and TRBJ1-1 genes, the full variable domain is: GAGVSQSPRYKVAKRGQDVALRCDPISGHVSLFWYQQALGQGPEFLTYFQNEAQLDKSGLPSDRFFAERPEGSVSTLKIQRTQQEDSAVYLCASSWGQRLRFTEAFFGQGTRLTVV.